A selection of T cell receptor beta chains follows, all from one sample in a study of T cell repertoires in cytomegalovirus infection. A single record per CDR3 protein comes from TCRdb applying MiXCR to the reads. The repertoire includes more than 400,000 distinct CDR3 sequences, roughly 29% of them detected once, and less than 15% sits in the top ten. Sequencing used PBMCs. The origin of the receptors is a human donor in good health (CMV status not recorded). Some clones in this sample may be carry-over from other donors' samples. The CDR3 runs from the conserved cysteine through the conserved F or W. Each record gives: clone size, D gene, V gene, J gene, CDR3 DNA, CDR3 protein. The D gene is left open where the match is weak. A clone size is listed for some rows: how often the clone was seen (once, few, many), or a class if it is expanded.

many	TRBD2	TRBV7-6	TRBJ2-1	TGTGCCAGCAGCTCTAATCTAGGGCTAGCGGAGTACAATGAGCAGTTCTTC	CASSSNLGLAEYNEQFF
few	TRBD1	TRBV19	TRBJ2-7	TGTGCCAGCCAGAGTACAGGGGCCGGGGAGCAGTACTTC	CASQSTGAGEQYF
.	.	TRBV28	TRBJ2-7	TGTGCCAGCAGGGGGCGATTGTACGAGCAGTACTTC	CASRGRLYEQYF
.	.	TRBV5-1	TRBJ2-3	TGCGCCAGCAGCTTGGAGGCGATATGGAGCACAGATACGCAGTATTTT	CASSLEAIWSTDTQYF
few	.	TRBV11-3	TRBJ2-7	TGTGCCAGCAGCTTAGATAGGAGCGGCGAGCAGTACTTC	CASSLDRSGEQYF
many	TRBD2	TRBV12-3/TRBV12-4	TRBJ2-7	TGTGCCAGCAGTTTATGGGGGGGAGGAACCGAGCAGTACTTC	CASSLWGGGTEQYF
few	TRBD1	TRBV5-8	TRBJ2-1	TGTGCCAGCAGCTTGTGGACAGGAGCCTACAATGAGCAGTTCTTC	CASSLWTGAYNEQFF
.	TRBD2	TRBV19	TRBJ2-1	TGTGCCAGTAGTACCGAGCGGGGGGGATACAATGAGCAGTTCTTC	CASSTERGGYNEQFF
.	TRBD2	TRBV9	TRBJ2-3	TGTGCCAGCAGCAAGACTAGCGGGAGTGTCGATACGCAGTATTTT	CASSKTSGSVDTQYF
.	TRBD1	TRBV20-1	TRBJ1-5	TGCAGTGCTAACCACCATGGACAGGGAAGCAATCAGCCCCAGCATTTT	CSANHHGQGSNQPQHF
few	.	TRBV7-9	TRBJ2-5	TGTGCCAGCAGCTTGTTCCTCGCGGAGCAAGAGACCCAGTACTTC	CASSLFLAEQETQYF
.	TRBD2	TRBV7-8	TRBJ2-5	TGTGCCAGCAGCCTCCGACTAGCGGGCAAAGAGGAGACCCAGTACTTC	CASSLRLAGKEETQYF
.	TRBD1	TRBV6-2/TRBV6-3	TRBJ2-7	TGTGCCGGCAGTTACTCTACCGGGACAGGCTACGAGCAGTACTTC	CAGSYSTGTGYEQYF
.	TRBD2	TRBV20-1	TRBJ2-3	TGCAGTGCCAGGACTAGCGAGAAGTCCGGGACAGATACGCAGTATTTT	CSARTSEKSGTDTQYF
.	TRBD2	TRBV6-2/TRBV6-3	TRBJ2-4	TGTGCCAGCAGATTCGGGGGGAGGTTAGCCAAAAACATTCAGTACTTC	CASRFGGRLAKNIQYF
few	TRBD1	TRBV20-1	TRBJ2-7	TGCAGTGCTGGGGACAGAAAAGTCTCCTACGAGCAGTACTTC	CSAGDRKVSYEQYF
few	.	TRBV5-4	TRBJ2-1	TGTGCCAGCAGCTTAGGGCTCATACGGGCCTACAATGAGCAGTTCTTC	CASSLGLIRAYNEQFF
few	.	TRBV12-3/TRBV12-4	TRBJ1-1	TGTGCCAGCAGTTCAGCGTTGCGGGCTGAAGCTTTCTTT	CASSSALRAEAFF
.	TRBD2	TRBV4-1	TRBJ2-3	TGCGCCAGCAGCCAAGAGATCCCTGGACTAGTGGCAGATACGCAGTATTTT	CASSQEIPGLVADTQYF
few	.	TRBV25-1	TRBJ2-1	TGTGCCAGCGGACCAACTCTAGGCAATGAGCAGTTCTTC	CASGPTLGNEQFF
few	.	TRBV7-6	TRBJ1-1	TGTGCCAGCAGACTACAGGGCGCGCTTGAAGCTTTCTTT	CASRLQGALEAFF
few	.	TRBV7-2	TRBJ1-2	TGTGCCAGCAGCTGGGGGACTACTAACTATGGCTACACCTTC	CASSWGTTNYGYTF
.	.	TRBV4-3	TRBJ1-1	TGCGCCAGCAGCCGCGGCGCGGGAAGGACTGAAGCTTTCTTT	CASSRGAGRTEAFF
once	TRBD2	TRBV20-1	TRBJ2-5	TGCAGTGCTAGCGGGAGGGCCGACGAGACCCAGTACTTC	CSASGRADETQYF
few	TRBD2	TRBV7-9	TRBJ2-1	TGTGCCAGCAGCTTCTTCGGACTAGCGGGAGTTGAGGGTGAGCAGTTCTTC	CASSFFGLAGVEGEQFF
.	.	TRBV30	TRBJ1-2	TGTGCCTGGAGTGGGGCGACCCTCTATGGCTACACCTTC	CAWSGATLYGYTF
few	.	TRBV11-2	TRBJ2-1	TGTGCCAGCAGCTTAATGGGCAGGGACAATGAGCAGTTCTTC	CASSLMGRDNEQFF
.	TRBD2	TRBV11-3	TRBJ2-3	TGTGCCAGCAGCATTGGAGGGGCGGGAGGTCCGACAGATACGCAGTATTTT	CASSIGGAGGPTDTQYF
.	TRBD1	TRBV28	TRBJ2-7	TGTGCCAGCAGTAGGTACAGGGGGCTAGTCTACGAGCAGTACTTC	CASSRYRGLVYEQYF
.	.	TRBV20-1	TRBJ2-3	TGCAGTGCTAGGGGGCGGAGCACAGATACGCAGTATTTT	CSARGRSTDTQYF
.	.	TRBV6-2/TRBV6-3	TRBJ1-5	TGTGCCAGCAGTTACCCCGGGTATAGCAATCAGCCCCAGCATTTT	CASSYPGYSNQPQHF
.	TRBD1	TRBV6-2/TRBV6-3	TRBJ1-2	TGTGCCAGCAGCCCGGGACAGGTTTACTATGGCTACACCTTC	CASSPGQVYYGYTF
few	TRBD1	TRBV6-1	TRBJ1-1	TGTGCCAGCAGTAACGGACAGGTTGAAGCTTTCTTT	CASSNGQVEAFF
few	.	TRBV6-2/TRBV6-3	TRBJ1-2	TGTGCCAGCAGTTGGTGGGGAACGAACTATGGCTACACCTTC	CASSWWGTNYGYTF
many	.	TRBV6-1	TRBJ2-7	TGTGCCAGCACCTCTGGGGGAGCCTACGAGCAGTACTTC	CASTSGGAYEQYF
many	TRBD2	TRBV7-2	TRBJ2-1	TGTGCCAGCAGCTTAAACCCGGGACTAGCGGTTTACAATGAGCAGTTCTTC	CASSLNPGLAVYNEQFF
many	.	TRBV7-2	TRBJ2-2	TGTGCCAGCAGCTCGGACACCTGGGAGCTGTTTTTT	CASSSDTWELFF
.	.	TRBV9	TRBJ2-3	TGTGCCAGCAGCGTAGAACGCAGAATCACAGATACGCAGTATTTT	CASSVERRITDTQYF
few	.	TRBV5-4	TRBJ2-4	TGTGCCAGCAGCCTTTCCTTCCAGGGACGGGCCAAAAACATTCAGTACTTC	CASSLSFQGRAKNIQYF
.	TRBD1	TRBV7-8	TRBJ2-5	TGTGCCAGTACTCTTGGGACAGTTCAAGAGACCCAGTACTTC	CASTLGTVQETQYF
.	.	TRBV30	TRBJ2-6	TGTGCCTGGACAGGGCTAGGGTCTGGGGCCAACGTCCTGACTTTC	CAWTGLGSGANVLTF
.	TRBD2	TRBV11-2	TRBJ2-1	TGTGCCAGCAGCGAAGAGGGACTAGCGGGATATGAGCAGTTCTTC	CASSEEGLAGYEQFF
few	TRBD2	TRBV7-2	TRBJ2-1	TGTGCCAGCAGCCCGCAAGGGACTAGCGGGAGGGCCCAGTTCTTC	CASSPQGTSGRAQFF
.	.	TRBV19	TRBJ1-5	TGTGCCACAAGGGACATTCCCAATCAGCCCCAGCATTTT	CATRDIPNQPQHF
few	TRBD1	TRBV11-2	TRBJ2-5	TGTGCCAGCAGCAGGGGACAGCGCGAGACCCAGTACTTC	CASSRGQRETQYF
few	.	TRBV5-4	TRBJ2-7	TGTGCCAGCAGCTCCCAGGGTAGCCTACATCGGTACTTC	CASSSQGSLHRYF
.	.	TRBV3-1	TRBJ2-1	TGTGCCAGCAGCCAAGATCCTGGCGGGAAATCCTACAATGAGCAGTTCTTC	CASSQDPGGKSYNEQFF
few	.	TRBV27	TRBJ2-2	TGTGCCAGCAGTTCCTTCGGGGGACACTCGATAACCGGGGAGCTGTTTTTT	CASSSFGGHSITGELFF
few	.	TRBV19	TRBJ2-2	TGTGCCACCCGTCGTGATACCGGGGAGCTGTTTTTT	CATRRDTGELFF
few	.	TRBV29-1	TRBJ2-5	TGCAGCGTTGGGGCTGGACAGAGCTCTTACCAAGAGACCCAGTACTTC	CSVGAGQSSYQETQYF
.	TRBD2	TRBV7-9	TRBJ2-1	TGTGCCAGCAGCTTAGACGGCGGGGGCTACAATGAGCAGTTCTTC	CASSLDGGGYNEQFF
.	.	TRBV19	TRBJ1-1	TGTGCGCTGAACACTGAAGCTTTCTTT	CALNTEAFF
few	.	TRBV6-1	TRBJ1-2	TGTGCCAGCAGTTCCAAGGGGAATGGGGGCTATGGCTACACCTTC	CASSSKGNGGYGYTF
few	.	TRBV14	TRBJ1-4	TGTGCCAGCAGCCTCAGGACAGTAAGGGATGAAAAACTGTTTTTT	CASSLRTVRDEKLFF
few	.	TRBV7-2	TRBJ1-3	TGTGCCAGCAGCGGGACCAGTTATCCAACGTTT	CASSGTSYPTF
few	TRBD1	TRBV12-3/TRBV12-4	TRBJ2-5	TGTGCCAGCAGCTTCGGACAGGGGGTCTCAGAGACCCAGTACTTC	CASSFGQGVSETQYF